This TCR beta chain is drawn from a study of blood T cell repertoires in COVID-19. Overall study context: T cells, B-cell-depleted T cells, or PBMCs supplied cDNA or gDNA.

The CDR3 consists of 13 residues. With 3 bases removed from V and 2 bases from J, the gap between germline ends came to 8 bases. From germline, CDR1 is SGHVS and CDR2 FQNEAQ. Authors' data handling: How many nucleated cells were present was estimated from reference gene primer amplification. Generated by immunoSEQ multiplex PCR, the TCRdb table keeps only in-frame clones and is missing some. For V, J and clone size, that table is used; D and trimming come from the DNA. Of roughly 400,000 clones detected, 70% to 90% appear once; the ten largest clones hold about 2.1%. What was sequenced was PBMCs or T cells enriched from blood (not recorded which). The chain joins TRBV7-8 to TRBJ2-7; tentatively, D is TRBD2 (5 bases). This sequence was found in a woman aged 40-49 years with acute COVID-19. CDR3 in amino acids: CASSLRATYEQYF. The CDR3 DNA reads TGTGCCAGCAGCTTGAGGGCAACCTACGAGCAGTACTTC.